The clone carrying this T cell receptor beta chain has a single count. The antigen is unknown. The source of the sample is a study of lymphopenia after photon versus proton radiotherapy. The study, taken as a whole, reports: Under photons, naive T cells and diversity fell while effector/memory populations rose. After the lymphocyte nadir, photon-treated repertoires showed oligoclonal expansion, especially of CD8+ Temra cells.

TCRdb's table, derived via immunoSEQ multiplex PCR, lists solely in-frame clones and lacks some. The sample yields approximately 65,000 clones, around 90% seen once. V was clipped by 7 bases and J by 1 base, with 10 bases between them. The CDR3 runs 13 residues. Germline V gene data show CDR1 as LNHDA and CDR2 as SQIVND (reference sequence). The TCR was taken from a man older than 75 with esophageal cancer. Specimen: peripheral blood, collected from a patient treated with proton-based radiotherapy. J is TRBJ1-1 and V is TRBV19; D is ambiguous. CDR3 region: CASNRRENTEAFF. The CDR3 DNA sequence: TGTGCCAGTAACCGCCGGGAGAACACTGAAGCTTTCTTT.